The 2 T cell receptor beta chains below all came from one sample that was sequenced in a study of radiotherapy plus CTLA-4 blockade in lung cancer. TCRdb's table, derived via immunoSEQ multiplex PCR, lists solely in-frame clones and lacks some. The data hold roughly 120,000 clones, with 70% to 85% observed a single time. The sample in question was peripheral blood, obtained from a patient treated with radiotherapy plus ipilimumab. These receptors were taken from a human donor with non-small cell lung cancer that progressed on radiotherapy plus ipilimumab. Some clones in this sample may be carry-over from other donors' samples.

The chain combines TRBV4-1 with TRBJ1-2, with D tentatively TRBD1 (6 bases). The CDR3 extends over 12 amino acids. V shed 5 bases and J shed 5 bases, with 9 bases lying between them. Germline V CDR1 and CDR2: MGHRA, YSYEKL. The CDR3 reads CASSFQGYGYTF. The CDR3 nucleotides are TGCGCCAGCAGCTTTCAGGGGTATGGCTACACCTTC.

The chain links TRBV20-1 to TRBJ2-1; possibly TRBD2 for D (5 bases). CDR3 size: 11 residues. Trimming took off 6 bases at V and 12 bases at J, with 15 bases between the two ends. CDR1 is DFQATT and CDR2 is SNEGSKA in the germline V gene (reference sequence). The CDR3 loop is CSAGPYAGQFF. In DNA, the CDR3 is TGCAGTGCCGGACCTTATGCGGGGCAGTTCTTC.